What follows is one T cell receptor beta chain and its context. A second PCR, run for about 7 to 11 cycles, used a sample-barcoded 5' primer plus a J-beta primer mix. Paired-end reads containing CDR3 totaled no fewer than 2.5 million for each sample. TCRdb re-called the 5' RACE reads with MiXCR, one entry per CDR3 protein. This sample has fewer than 950,000 distinct CDR3 sequences, with 53% found just once. Samples each had at least 5.5 micrograms of total RNA extracted. The sample comes from a study of blood T cells in healthy people across ages. The CDR3 contains 11 residues. The V gene's germline CDR1 is ENHRY and CDR2 SYGVKD. V dropped 7 bases and J dropped 8 bases, with 9 bases sitting between them.

The sequenced sample consisted of blood. The rearrangement uses TRBV10-3 and TRBJ2-1; D is ambiguous. This clonotype was sampled from a man aged 80 or over in good health. The CDR3 spells CAINNEDEQFF. The CDR3 nucleotides read TGTGCCATCAACAATGAAGATGAGCAGTTCTTC.